The clone carrying this T cell receptor (beta chain) was picked up a small number of times. Its specificity is unknown. Losses at the gene ends were 2 bases for V and 11 bases for J; bases not matched to a gene: 1. The CDR3 length is 11 residues. This record belongs to a study of T cell repertoires in cytomegalovirus infection. Across the whole study: Through public TCR beta signatures, both CMV infection and matching HLA type were indicated. Study-wide points: HLA-C-restricted CMV-specific TCR beta clonotypes were dominant in the ex vivo response. Individuals carrying CMV plus the relevant HLA were identified by cumulative frequency of public TCR beta families.

Via MiXCR, TCRdb re-called the reads, giving one row per CDR3 protein. The sample yields fewer than 650,000 distinct CDR3 sequences, over 35% seen once. This chain uses TRBV12-3 or TRBV12-4 with TRBJ1-1; TRBD1 agrees at 8 bases. The source material was cultured PBMCs, sampled from culture after CMV antigen stimulation. This sequence was found in a human donor in good health (CMV status not recorded). Some clones in this sample may be carry-over from other donors' samples. CDR3 sequence (DNA): TGTGCCAGCAGTTTACGGGACAGGGCTTTCTTT. Its translation is CASSLRDRAFF.